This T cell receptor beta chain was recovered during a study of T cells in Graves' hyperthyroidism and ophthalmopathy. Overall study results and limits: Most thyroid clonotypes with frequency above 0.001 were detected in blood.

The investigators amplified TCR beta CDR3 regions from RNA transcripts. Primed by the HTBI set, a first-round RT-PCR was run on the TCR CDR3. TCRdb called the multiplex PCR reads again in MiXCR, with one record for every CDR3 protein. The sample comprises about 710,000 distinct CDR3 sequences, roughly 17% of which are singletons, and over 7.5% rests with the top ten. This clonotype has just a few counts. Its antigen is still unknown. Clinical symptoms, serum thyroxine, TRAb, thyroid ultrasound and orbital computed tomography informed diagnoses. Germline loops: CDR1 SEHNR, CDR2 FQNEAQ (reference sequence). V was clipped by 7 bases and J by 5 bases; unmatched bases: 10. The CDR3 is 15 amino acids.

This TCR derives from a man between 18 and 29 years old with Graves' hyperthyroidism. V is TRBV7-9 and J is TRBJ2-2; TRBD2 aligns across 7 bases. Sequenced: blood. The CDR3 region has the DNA TGTGCCAGCAAGGGCGGGAGCGTGGTAACCGGGGAGCTGTTTTTT. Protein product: CASKGGSVVTGELFF. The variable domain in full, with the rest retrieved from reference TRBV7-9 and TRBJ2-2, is DTGVSQNPRHKITKRGQNVTFRCDPISEHNRLYWYRQTLGQGPEFLTYFQNEAQLEKSRLLSDRFSAERPKGSFSTLEIQRTEQGDSAMYLCASKGGSVVTGELFFGEGSRLTVL.